This TCR beta chain was found in a study of blood T cell repertoires in COVID-19. Study in general: There were acute and convalescent COVID-19 samples, and they came from the United States, Italy and Spain.

Participants were aged about 18 to 100 years from about two dozen US areas. Cohorts were based on clinical histories the participants reported. The trim removed 4 bases at V and 4 bases at J, leaving 9 bases unmatched. CDR3 length: 16 amino acids. Generated by immunoSEQ multiplex PCR, the TCRdb table keeps only in-frame clones and is missing some. Seen here are about 250,000 clones, approximately 88% observed once, and the top ten hold about 2.5%. The source of this sequence is a woman aged 25 to 39 with acute COVID-19. The sample taken for sequencing was PBMCs or T cells enriched from blood (not recorded which). The V gene is TRBV23-1, the J gene TRBJ2-2; 7 nucleotides agree with TRBD2. TRBV23-1 falls under the ORF class, with uncertain function. CDR3 loop: CASSLAGRLGTGELFF. The DNA for the CDR3 is TGCGCCAGCAGTCTAGCGGGCAGGCTAGGCACCGGGGAGCTGTTTTTT.